A selection of T cell receptor beta chains follows, all from one sample in a study of graft-versus-host responses after intestinal transplantation. TCRdb keeps only in-frame clones here, not all; method: immunoSEQ multiplex PCR. The sample has 140,000 or so clones, approximately 91% seen once; the top ten hold around 0.2%. The antigens for these receptors are not known. This sample comprised unstimulated CD4+ T cells sorted from spleen or lymph node cells, obtained before intestinal transplant. These receptors were obtained from a human donor who received an intestinal transplant. Both conserved end residues are part of each CDR3. A D gene is named only where the DNA matches it firmly. A clone size is listed for some rows: how often the clone was seen (once, few, many), or a class if it is expanded.

NA | NA | TRBJ2-3 | TRBV5-1 | TGCGCCAGCAGCTTTGTACAACCGACAGATACGCAGTATTTT | CASSFVQPTDTQYF
NA | TRBD2 | TRBJ2-7 | TRBV15 | TGTGCCACCAGCAGAGCACGGGAGGCCCTTTCCTACGAGCAGTACTTC | CATSRAREALSYEQYF
few | NA | TRBJ1-5 | TRBV19 | TGTGCCAGTAGTATTTGGGCAGGGAATCAGCCCCAGCATTTT | CASSIWAGNQPQHF
few | NA | TRBJ1-4 | TRBV28 | TGTGCCAGCAGTGGTACAGGCCTTAATGAAAAACTGTTTTTT | CASSGTGLNEKLFF
NA | TRBD1 | TRBJ1-2 | TRBV23-1 | TGCGCCAGCAGACCAAGGAGGGGACAGTCCTTTTATGGCTACACCTTC | CASRPRRGQSFYGYTF
NA | NA | TRBJ1-5 | TRBV7-9 | TGTGCCAGCAGCTTAGATACCAGTAGCAATCAGCCCCAGCATTTT | CASSLDTSSNQPQHF
NA | TRBD1 | TRBJ1-1 | TRBV9 | TGTGCCAGCAGCCCGCCGACAGGGAAGTTGGACACTGAAGCTTTCTTT | CASSPPTGKLDTEAFF
NA | TRBD2 | TRBJ2-6 | TRBV5-6 | TGTGCCAGCAGCGACCTAGCGGGAGGGGTCCAGGGGGGGGCCAACGTCCTGACTTTC | CASSDLAGGVQGGANVLTF
NA | NA | TRBJ2-6 | TRBV19 | TGTGCCAGTAGTATCCCCGGGGGCGGGCGGTCTGGGGCCAACGTCCTGACTTTC | CASSIPGGGRSGANVLTF
once | TRBD2 | TRBJ2-1 | TRBV5-1 | TGCGCCAGCAGCTTGGGGGGGGGAGGGCCAGATGAGCAGTTCTTC | CASSLGGGGPDEQFF
NA | NA | TRBJ1-4 | TRBV4-1 | TGCGCCAGCAGCCAAGCACAGGTCGGTAATGAAAAACTGTTTTTT | CASSQAQVGNEKLFF
NA | NA | TRBJ2-7 | TRBV6-6 | TGTGCCAGCAGTTACTCCGTGGTTCGAGCGGGCTACGAGCAGTACTTC | CASSYSVVRAGYEQYF
NA | NA | TRBJ2-6 | TRBV4-1 | TGCGCCAGCAGCCTAACTCCCTTTACTAGTCTTGGGGCCAACGTCCTGACTTTC | CASSLTPFTSLGANVLTF
NA | TRBD2 | TRBJ2-3 | TRBV5-1 | TGCGCCAGCAGCCGTGAAATACGTACTAGCGGGAGAGTGGGAGATACGCAGTATTTT | CASSREIRTSGRVGDTQYF
NA | NA | TRBJ2-5 | TRBV7-2 | TGTGCCAGCAGCTTAGTTTTAGAGACCCAGTACTTC | CASSLVLETQYF
NA | TRBD1 | TRBJ2-1 | TRBV28 | TGTGCCAGCAGTCAGACAGGGGGCAACTACAATGAGCAGTTCTTC | CASSQTGGNYNEQFF
NA | TRBD1 | TRBJ2-2 | TRBV2 | TGTGCCAGCAAACGACAGGGGGAATACGGGGAGCTGTTTTTT | CASKRQGEYGELFF
NA | NA | TRBJ1-5 | TRBV5-8 | TGTGCCAGCAGCGAGGAAACCCAAAGCAGGAATCAGCCCCAGCATTTT | CASSEETQSRNQPQHF
NA | TRBD1 | TRBJ1-1 | TRBV11-2 | TGTGCCAGCAGCTTGACAGGGGAAGCTCTGAACACTGAAGCTTTCTTT | CASSLTGEALNTEAFF
NA | NA | TRBJ2-3 | TRBV19 | TGTGCCAGTAGTATTGTTTTGTCGGCAGATACGCAGTATTTT | CASSIVLSADTQYF
once | NA | TRBJ1-1 | TRBV30 | TGTGCCTGGAGTGTAAAAGTCACTGAAGCTTTCTTT | CAWSVKVTEAFF
once | TRBD2 | TRBJ2-1 | TRBV7-8 | TGTGCCAGCAGCTTAGGGCTAGCGGGAGCCTACTACAATGAGCAGTTCTTC | CASSLGLAGAYYNEQFF
few | NA | TRBJ2-1 | TRBV18 | TGTGCCAGCTCACCCAGAGTCGGTGAGCAGTTCTTC | CASSPRVGEQFF
once | TRBD2 | TRBJ2-2 | TRBV28 | TGTGCCAGCAGCCTCTTGCCGGGACTAGCGGGACTTATGAACACCGGGGAGCTGTTTTTT | CASSLLPGLAGLMNTGELFF
NA | TRBD2 | TRBJ2-1 | TRBV18 | TGTGCCAGCTCCGACAAAAAACTAGCGGGAGGGGCATACAATGAGCAGTTCTTC | CASSDKKLAGGAYNEQFF
NA | TRBD2 | TRBJ2-1 | TRBV7-9 | TGTGCCACCAAGCGGGGGGACCTATACAATGAGCAGTTCTTC | CATKRGDLYNEQFF
few | TRBD2 | TRBJ2-1 | TRBV4-2 | TGTGCCAGCAGCCAAGGGGGCCTAGCGGGATTGACCCACAATGAGCAGTTCTTC | CASSQGGLAGLTHNEQFF
NA | NA | TRBJ1-2 | TRBV2 | TGTGCCAGCAGTCTTAAACTGGCCTCAGGCTACACCTTC | CASSLKLASGYTF
NA | NA | TRBJ2-3 | TRBV7-9 | TGTGCCAGCAGCTTAAGGTTGCAGCAGCCAAAGGCCCCCACAGATACGCAGTATTTT | CASSLRLQQPKAPTDTQYF
NA | NA | TRBJ2-1 | TRBV2 | TGTGCCAGCAGCCCCAAGGCTAGCGTCTCCTACAATGAGCAGTTCTTC | CASSPKASVSYNEQFF